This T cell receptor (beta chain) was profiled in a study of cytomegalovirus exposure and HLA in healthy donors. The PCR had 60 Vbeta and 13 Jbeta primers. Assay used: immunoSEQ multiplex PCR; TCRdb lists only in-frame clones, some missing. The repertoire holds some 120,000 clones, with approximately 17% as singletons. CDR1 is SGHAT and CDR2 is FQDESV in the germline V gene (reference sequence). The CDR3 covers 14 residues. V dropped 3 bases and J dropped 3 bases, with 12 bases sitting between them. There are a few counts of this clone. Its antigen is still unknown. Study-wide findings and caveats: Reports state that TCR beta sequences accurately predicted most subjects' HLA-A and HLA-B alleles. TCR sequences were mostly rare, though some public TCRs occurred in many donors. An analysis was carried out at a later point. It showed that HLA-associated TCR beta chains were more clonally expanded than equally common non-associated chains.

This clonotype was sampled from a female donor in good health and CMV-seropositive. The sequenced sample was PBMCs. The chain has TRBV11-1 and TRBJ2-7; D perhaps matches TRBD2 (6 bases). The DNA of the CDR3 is TGTGCCAGCAGCTTCTCTGGGACTTTCTACGAGCAGTACTTC. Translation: CASSFSGTFYEQYF.